The rows below give T cell receptor beta chains drawn from one sample of a study of breast tumors, draining lymph nodes, adjacent tissues. TCRdb reprocessed the multiplex PCR reads with MiXCR, giving one entry per CDR3 protein. This sample has 80,000 to 130,000 distinct CDR3 sequences, with approximately 21% found just once. The specimen sequenced was axillary lymph node tissue. The receptors were sampled from a female donor with breast cancer. Some clones in this sample may be carry-over from other donors' samples. The CDR3 runs from the conserved cysteine through the conserved F or W. D genes are given only for firm matches. Size is stated for part of the rows, as once, few or many counts, or as a class when the clone is expanded.

V gene	D gene	clone size	J gene	CDR3 protein	CDR3 DNA
TRBV30	-	many	TRBJ1-3	CAVSTSGNTIYF	TGTGCCGTCTCTACCTCTGGAAACACCATATATTTT
TRBV11-2	-	many	TRBJ2-7	CASSTEAGTYEQYF	TGTGCCAGCAGCACCGAAGCGGGTACCTACGAGCAGTACTTC
TRBV20-1	-	many	TRBJ1-5	CSARTGKQPQHF	TGCAGTGCTAGAACGGGAAAGCAGCCCCAGCATTTT
TRBV20-1	-	-	TRBJ1-1	CSAPAAQDNTEAFF	TGCAGTGCCCCCGCGGCCCAGGATAACACTGAAGCTTTCTTT
TRBV12-3/TRBV12-4	-	many	TRBJ1-2	CASSLTEKGTGGYTF	TGTGCCAGCAGTCTCACAGAAAAGGGGACGGGTGGCTACACCTTC
TRBV20-1	-	many	TRBJ2-3	CSVDTDTQYF	TGCAGTGTGGACACAGATACGCAGTATTTT
TRBV6-5	-	many	TRBJ2-2	CASSYARAPGELFF	TGTGCCAGCAGTTATGCACGGGCCCCCGGGGAGCTGTTTTTT
TRBV7-3	-	many	TRBJ2-3	CASSPRPRPDTQYF	TGTGCCAGCAGCCCTAGGCCGCGGCCGGATACGCAGTATTTT
TRBV20-1	-	-	TRBJ1-1	CSARDSRQPNAEAFF	TGCAGTGCTAGAGATAGTCGACAACCGAACGCTGAAGCTTTCTTT
TRBV6-1	TRBD2	many	TRBJ2-1	CASSLAGDYNEQFF	TGTGCCAGTTCCCTAGCGGGGGACTACAATGAGCAGTTCTTC
TRBV5-1	TRBD1	many	TRBJ2-2	CASSPGTGGFGELFF	TGCGCCAGCAGCCCCGGGACAGGGGGATTCGGGGAGCTGTTTTTT
TRBV5-1	TRBD1	many	TRBJ2-3	CASSLTGVDTQYF	TGCGCCAGCAGCTTGACAGGGGTCGATACGCAGTATTTT
TRBV2	-	many	TRBJ2-7	CASKPGRSYEQYF	TGTGCCAGCAAACCAGGGCGGTCCTACGAGCAGTACTTC
TRBV19	-	many	TRBJ1-2	CASRRELRTDPYGYTF	TGTGCCAGTAGAAGAGAATTACGGACAGACCCGTATGGCTACACCTTC
TRBV5-1	-	many	TRBJ2-1	CASSPGPHNEQFF	TGCGCCAGCAGCCCCGGACCCCACAATGAGCAGTTCTTC
TRBV7-9	-	many	TRBJ2-1	CASSNSDLQFF	TGTGCCAGCAGCAATAGCGATCTCCAGTTCTTC
TRBV10-2	TRBD1	many	TRBJ2-7	CASSEGQGPYEQYF	TGCGCCAGCAGTGAGGGACAGGGTCCCTACGAGCAGTACTTC
TRBV7-9	TRBD1	many	TRBJ2-7	CASSSGTGEYEQYF	TGTGCCAGCAGCTCAGGGACAGGGGAATACGAGCAGTACTTC
TRBV7-3	-	many	TRBJ2-2	CASSQQGRSGGELFF	TGTGCCAGCAGCCAACAGGGACGGTCTGGCGGGGAGCTGTTTTTT
TRBV3-1	-	many	TRBJ2-5	CASSQGPGTTETQYF	TGTGCCAGCAGCCAAGGTCCGGGGACGACGGAGACCCAGTACTTC
TRBV18	-	-	TRBJ1-5	CASSEGRDQPQHF	TGTGCCAGCTCAGAAGGACGCGATCAGCCCCAGCATTTT
TRBV14	-	many	TRBJ1-2	CASSQYSDPRGYGYTF	TGTGCCAGCAGCCAATACTCGGACCCTCGAGGCTATGGCTACACCTTC